The 8 T cell receptor beta chains below come from one sample, sequenced in a study of T cells in Graves' hyperthyroidism and ophthalmopathy (dated by TCRdb to the late 2010s). Library prep was done by multiplex PCR. Sequencing took place on an Illumina HiSeq 2000. The TCR beta CDR3 regions were amplified from RNA transcripts. The TCR CDR3 was subjected to a first round of RT-PCR using the HTBI primer set and the Qiagen OneStep RT-PCR kit. TCRdb reworked the public reads: Q25 trimming with fastp, MiXCR clone assembly, productive beta chains retained. Entries that share a CDR3 protein sequence are merged under the most common genes and DNA. For this sample there are nearly 250,000 distinct CDR3 sequences; roughly 17% appear just once. The ten largest clones represent 25% to 30% of the sample. Material for sequencing was blood. The receptors were gathered from a young woman with Graves' ophthalmopathy.

This clonotype occurred many times. This sequence joins TRBV6-2 or TRBV6-3 and TRBJ1-1; possibly TRBD1 for D (5 bases). CDR1 MNHEY and CDR2 SVGEGT come from the germline V gene. This CDR3 is built from 16 residues. The V gene lost 2 bases and the J gene lost 0 bases, with 13 bases spanning the gap. The DNA of the CDR3 is TGTGCCAGCAGTTACCGCCCCGGGGGGGTGAACACTGAAGCTTTCTTT. It encodes CASSYRPGGVNTEAFF.

This clonotype occurred many times. The chain has TRBV6-1 and TRBJ1-2, with 7 bases aligning to TRBD1. The V segment lost 5 bases and the J segment 8 bases; nucleotides outside the gene matches: 11. The CDR3 extends over 14 amino acids. Per germline, CDR1 MNHNS and CDR2 SASEGT. The CDR3 loop is CASSPTATGAGYTF. In DNA, the CDR3 is TGTGCCAGCAGTCCGACGGCTACAGGGGCGGGCTACACCTTC.

This clonotype was seen many times. This sequence joins TRBV11-3 and TRBJ2-7, with D perhaps matching TRBD2 (5 bases). This CDR3 is 13 amino acids long. Germline loops: CDR1 SGHNT, CDR2 YENEEA. V shed 5 bases and J shed 1 base, with 9 bases lying between them. The CDR3 sequence is CASSPRGSYEQYF. Written as DNA, the CDR3 is TGTGCCAGCAGCCCCCGAGGGTCCTACGAGCAGTACTTC.

This clonotype was counted at least ten times. The chain recombines TRBV6-2 or TRBV6-3 with TRBJ2-7, with 8 nucleotides matching TRBD2. The ends lost 5 bases at V and 2 bases at J; junction bases unmatched: 5. This CDR3 contains 14 residues. Per the germline V gene, CDR1 is MNHEY and CDR2 is SVGEGT. The CDR3 nucleotides are TGTGCCAGCAGTCTCTTTAGCGGGACCTACGAGCAGTACTTC. Amino acid sequence: CASSLFSGTYEQYF.

This clonotype was counted many times. This rearrangement joins TRBV3-1 to TRBJ2-3; D is ambiguous. Trimming pared 0 bases from V and 6 bases from J, leaving 7 bases between. The CDR3 has 13 amino acids. Germline CDR1 and CDR2: LGHDT and YNNKEL (reference sequence). CDR3 bases: TGTGCCAGCAGCCAAGATTTCGACGATACGCAGTATTTT. It encodes CASSQDFDDTQYF.

The sample holds a few counts of this clonotype. This chain links TRBV7-9 with TRBJ2-1; 10 bases agree with TRBD2. Germline-derived CDR1 and CDR2 are SEHNR and FQNEAQ (reference sequence). This CDR3 has 20 residues. V was clipped by 1 base and J by 6 bases; unmatched bases: 18. CDR3 in amino acids: CASSLVKSGGGFSYFNEQFF. As DNA, the CDR3 is TGTGCCAGCAGCTTAGTGAAGAGCGGGGGGGGGTTTTCGTATTTCAATGAGCAGTTCTTC.

This clonotype has ten or more counts. The V call is TRBV7-9, the J call TRBJ2-3; 11 nucleotides line up with TRBD1. Germline V lookup: CDR1 SEHNR, CDR2 FQNEAQ (reference sequence). This CDR3 has 18 amino acids. Trimming cost V 5 bases and J 4 bases; bases outside gene matches: 14. This CDR3 is CASSPPPARDRGADTQYF. For the CDR3, the DNA is TGTGCCAGCAGCCCGCCGCCGGCCCGGGACAGGGGGGCAGATACGCAGTATTTT.

There are many counts of this clonotype. The rearrangement joins TRBV7-8 to TRBJ2-3; 11 positions match TRBD2. Germline V gives CDR1 SGHVS, CDR2 FQNEAQ. V gave up 2 bases and J gave up 8 bases; unmatched junction bases: 9. The CDR3 extends over 16 amino acids. The DNA for the CDR3 is TGTGCCAGCAGCTTAATTAGCGGGGGGGCGTCAGGTACGCAGTATTTT. It specifies CASSLISGGASGTQYF.